This T cell receptor beta chain was recorded in a study of blood T cell repertoires in COVID-19. V was pared by 2 bases and J by 0 bases, with 11 bases between. This CDR3 comprises 15 residues. Germline loops: CDR1 GTSNPN, CDR2 SVGIG (reference sequence). Repertoires were generated with immunoSEQ multiplex PCR, while TCRdb's copy carries only in-frame clones and drops some. The table shows approximately 100,000 clones, with 71% occurring only once. V gene TRBV30 combines with J gene TRBJ1-3, with D possibly matching TRBD1 (6 bases). The sequence was collected from a human donor with acute or convalescent COVID-19. The donor label of this sample is uncertain. The sample taken for sequencing was peripheral blood. The CDR3 DNA is TGTGCCTGGAGTCGGGGGGCCTCCTCTGGAAACACCATATATTTT. Encoded protein: CAWSRGASSGNTIYF.